Listed here are 18 T cell receptor beta chains from one sample, sequenced in a study of blood T cells in healthy people across ages. Primed by a sample-barcoded 5' primer and a J-beta primer mix, a second PCR proceeded for about 6 to 12 cycles. TCRdb re-called the 5' RACE reads with MiXCR, one entry per CDR3 protein. The sample consists of about a million distinct CDR3 sequences, 51% of them appearing once. Sample: blood. These receptors were obtained from a woman aged 55 to 70 in good health.

This clonotype was seen only a few times. V usage is TRBV3-1 and J usage is TRBJ2-5; D gene unclear. CDR3 length: 14 residues. The germline CDR1 and CDR2 sequences are LGHDT and YNNKEL (reference sequence). V was clipped by 1 base and J by 11 bases, with 17 bases between them. CDR3 amino acids: CASSQGIGIQTQYF. The DNA of the CDR3 is TGTGCCAGCAGCCAAGGGATCGGTATTCAAACTCAGTACTTC.

The chain has TRBV20-1 and TRBJ2-7, with a possible D match to TRBD2 (6 bases). The CDR3 loop spans 12 amino acids. Germline loops: CDR1 DFQATT, CDR2 SNEGSKA (reference sequence). The ends were cut back, 7 bases at V and 5 bases at J, with 15 bases in the middle. The DNA of the CDR3 is TGCAGTGTCATGGGGCGGAGGGACGAGCAGTACTTC. Its protein is CSVMGRRDEQYF.

Regarding this clonotype: At one end, the junction sequence differs from germline, possibly due to a read error. The chain couples TRBV12-3 or TRBV12-4 to TRBJ2-3; a weak D match, TRBD2 (6 bases). This CDR3 contains 16 residues. The CDR3 here is CASSLLAGFGTDAQYF. The CDR3 nucleotides are TGTGCCAGCAGTTTGTTGGCGGGGTTCGGCACAGATGCGCAGTATTTT.

The rearrangement joins TRBV6-1 to TRBJ2-7; 10 bases match TRBD1. The J call may be wrong; the DNA end is better matched by TRBJ2-5. Germline V CDR1 and CDR2: MNHNS, SASEGT. The CDR3 has 16 residues. For the CDR3, the DNA is TGTGCCAGCAGTGAAGTCGTGGGACAGGGGCAAGAGACCCAGTACTTC. Protein: CASSEVVGQGQETQYF.

The chain is built from TRBV11-2 and TRBJ2-4; 7 bases agree with TRBD2. The J call may be mistaken, given a closer DNA end match to TRBJ2-7. The CDR3 totals 12 residues. The V gene's germline CDR1 is SGHAT and CDR2 FQNNGV. For the CDR3, the DNA is TGTGCCAGCGAGGGTAGCGGGTACGAGCAGTACTTC. As protein: CASEGSGYEQYF.

This chain links TRBV18 with TRBJ2-3, with no clear D. Germline V gives CDR1 KGHSH, CDR2 LQKENI. The CDR3 sequence is 14 residues long. V dropped 3 bases and J dropped 4 bases, with 11 bases sitting between them. CDR3 bases: TGTGCCAGCTCACCGGGATCATTCCCAGATACGCAGTATTTT. It codes for CASSPGSFPDTQYF.

This chain connects TRBV25-1 to TRBJ2-1; tentative D call: TRBD2 (5 bases). CDR1 is MGHDK, CDR2 SYGVNS, per germline. Deletions cut 2 bases from V and 3 bases from J, with 8 bases between. The CDR3 extends over 14 amino acids. CDR3 nucleotide sequence: TGTGCCAGCAGTGAAAACGGGATCTACAATGAGCAGTTCTTC. Residues: CASSENGIYNEQFF.

This chain uses TRBV3-1 with TRBJ1-5; D uncertain. V lost 2 bases to trimming and J lost 3 bases, with 11 bases between them. This CDR3 is 15 amino acids long. Germline V lookup: CDR1 LGHDT, CDR2 YNNKEL (reference sequence). This CDR3 is CASSQSTGNNQPQHF. The CDR3 DNA reads as TGTGCCAGCAGCCAAAGTACGGGGAACAATCAGCCCCAGCATTTT.

V is TRBV7-9 and J is TRBJ2-1, with TRBD1 matching 9 bases. CDR3 length: 17 residues. Germline V gives CDR1 SEHNR, CDR2 FQNEAQ (reference sequence). With V trimmed by 4 bases and J by 8 bases, 15 bases remained unmatched. Here the CDR3 DNA reads TGTGCCAGCAGCTCCGCGACGCCCGGGACAGGGTTCTATGAGCAGTTCTTC. Protein: CASSSATPGTGFYEQFF.

The chain carries TRBV5-4 and TRBJ2-7, with a possible D match to TRBD2 (6 bases). CDR3 length equals 16 residues. Trimming pared 0 bases from V and 0 bases from J, leaving 13 bases between. The germline V gene has CDR1 SGHNT and CDR2 YYREEE (reference sequence). The CDR3, as DNA: TGTGCCAGCAGCTTGGGTCTAGCGAGTAGCTCCTACGAGCAGTACTTC. As protein: CASSLGLASSSYEQYF.

The CDR3 DNA reads as TGTGCCAGCTCACCAGATGGAGGGGACAAAAACATTCAGTACTTC. Its translation is CASSPDGGDKNIQYF. The chain recombines TRBV18 with TRBJ2-4; a weak D match, TRBD2 (6 bases). The CDR3 contains 15 residues. Trimming pared 2 bases from V and 3 bases from J, leaving 11 bases between. Germline V lookup: CDR1 KGHSH, CDR2 LQKENI.

This clonotype was seen only a few times. J is TRBJ2-1 and V is TRBV4-2; D gene uncertain. Trimming stripped 4 bases from V and 7 bases from J, with 17 bases between. This CDR3 has 15 amino acids. Germline V gene lookup returns CDR1 LGHNA and CDR2 YNFKEQ. CDR3 region: CASSLDSLEANEQFF. The CDR3 DNA sequence: TGTGCCAGCAGCCTGGATAGTCTTGAGGCGAATGAGCAGTTCTTC.

This sequence joins TRBV7-2 and TRBJ2-1, with 10 bases lining up with TRBD1. J gave up 6 bases and V 5 bases, and 10 bases lay outside the gene matches. Germline lookup yields CDR1 SGHTA and CDR2 FQGNSA. This CDR3 has 16 amino acids. Written as DNA, the CDR3 is TGTGCCAGCAGCAACCGCCCGGGACAGGGGCCCAATGAGCAGTTCTTC. This sequence encodes CASSNRPGQGPNEQFF.

V is TRBV7-2 and J is TRBJ2-5, with 9 bases fitting TRBD1. This CDR3 contains 14 residues. The V gene end was trimmed by 2 bases and the J gene end by 8 bases; junction bases not matched to a gene: 6. Germline V lookup: CDR1 SGHTA, CDR2 FQGNSA. In nucleotides, the CDR3 is TGTGCCAGCAGCTTAAGAGGGACAGGGTCCACCCAGTACTTC. It specifies CASSLRGTGSTQYF.

V is TRBV20-1 and J is TRBJ2-3; D is uncertain. V shed 6 bases and J shed 1 base, with 17 bases lying between them. The CDR3 is 15 residues long. Germline loops: CDR1 DFQATT, CDR2 SNEGSKA (reference sequence). The CDR3 region has the DNA TGCAGTGCAACCCCTGCCGCAGGTCGCACAGATACGCAGTATTTT. Its translation: CSATPAAGRTDTQYF.

The gene calls are TRBV6-1 and TRBJ1-1; no reliable D call. Germline V gene sequence: CDR1 MNHNS, CDR2 SASEGT. The CDR3 is made up of 13 amino acids. V was clipped by 3 bases and J by 3 bases, with 8 bases between them. CDR3 region: CASSESGYTEAFF. The CDR3, as DNA: TGTGCCAGCAGTGAGTCCGGGTACACTGAAGCTTTCTTT.

This chain uses TRBV20-1 with TRBJ1-4; D possibly corresponds to TRBD1 (5 bases). The CDR3 contains 13 residues. Germline CDR1 and CDR2: DFQATT and SNEGSKA (reference sequence). The V and J ends lost 5 bases and 5 bases respectively, with 12 bases between them. The CDR3 region has the DNA TGCAGTGCTGTCCGGGACTCAAATGAAAAACTGTTTTTT. It is translated as CSAVRDSNEKLFF.

This clonotype came up a few times. The CDR3 bases are TGTGCCAGCAGTTTTCTTGGGTCCCAAGAGACCCAGTACTTC. Translating gives CASSFLGSQETQYF. This chain joins TRBV27 and TRBJ2-5; D ambiguous. The length of the CDR3 is 14 residues. CDR1 and CDR2 from the germline V gene are MNHEY and SMNVEV (reference sequence). V was cut by 3 bases and J by 1 base, with 9 bases left in between.